The 24 T cell receptor beta chains listed next were all sequenced from one sample in a study of T cells in Graves' hyperthyroidism and ophthalmopathy. TCR beta CDR3 region amplification was performed from RNA transcripts. TCR CDR3 regions were first amplified by RT-PCR with HTBI primers. TCRdb itself ran the multiplex PCR reads through MiXCR, one entry per CDR3 protein. The data show about 640,000 distinct CDR3 sequences, roughly 20% seen once. The sample taken for sequencing was blood. The origin of the receptors is a young man with Graves' ophthalmopathy.

V usage is TRBV24-1 and J usage is TRBJ2-1; D is unresolved. The CDR3 length is 14 residues. The ends were cut back, 4 bases at V and 9 bases at J, with 15 bases in the middle. Germline CDR1 is KGHDR and CDR2 is SFDVKD. The CDR3 reads CATSDPERPSEQFF. The DNA for the CDR3 is TGTGCCACCAGTGACCCTGAGCGTCCGTCTGAGCAGTTCTTC.

The rearrangement uses TRBV6-2 or TRBV6-3 and TRBJ2-3; TRBD1 might be the D (6 bases). Trimming cost V 0 bases and J 9 bases, with 7 bases left between them. The CDR3 covers 12 residues. The germline V gene encodes CDR1 MNHEY and CDR2 SVGEGT. The CDR3 is CASSYSRGTQYF. The CDR3 DNA reads TGTGCCAGCAGTTACTCGAGGGGGACGCAGTATTTT.

The table lists this clonotype with a few counts. The chain uses TRBV3-1 and TRBJ1-1; D is uncertain. V shed 4 bases and J shed 7 bases, with 10 bases lying between them. This CDR3 contains 12 residues. The germline CDR1 and CDR2 sequences are LGHDT and YNNKEL (reference sequence). The CDR3 sequence is CASSPLGLEAFF. The DNA for the CDR3 is TGTGCCAGCAGCCCTCTAGGGCTTGAAGCTTTCTTT.

V gene TRBV12-5 combines with J gene TRBJ2-5; TRBD2 might be the D (6 bases). V gave up 2 bases and J gave up 3 bases, with 7 bases separating them. Germline loops: CDR1 LGHNT, CDR2 FRNRAP. The CDR3 consists of 13 residues. The CDR3 coding sequence is TGTGCTAGTGGTTTGTGGGGGGAAGAGACCCAGTACTTC. Encoded protein: CASGLWGEETQYF.

The rearrangement links TRBV29-1 to TRBJ2-5; 7 positions match TRBD1. CDR3 size: 13 residues. V shed 7 bases, J shed 1 base, and the junction held 6 bases outside the gene matches. Germline CDR1 SQVTM, CDR2 ANQGSEA. In nucleotides, the CDR3 is TGCAGCGGCACGACAGGGCTCCAAGAGACCCAGTACTTC. Amino acid sequence: CSGTTGLQETQYF.

As to this clonotype: One junction end does not reproduce the germline sequence, and a read error may be involved. The rearrangement uses TRBV6-1 and TRBJ1-6, with D tentatively TRBD1 (6 bases). The CDR3 totals 16 residues. The germline CDR1 and CDR2 sequences are MNHNS and SASEGT. CDR3 bases: TGTGCCAGCAGAGAAGACAGGTGGAAAGATAATTCACCCCTCCACTTT. It specifies CASREDRWKDNSPLHF.

The gene calls are TRBV20-1 and TRBJ2-1; 11 bases match TRBD1. Germline CDR1 DFQATT, CDR2 SNEGSKA (reference sequence). J was trimmed by 5 bases and V by 5 bases; bases with no gene match: 5. CDR3 length: 14 residues. CDR3 in amino acids: CSASGTGGNNEQFF. CDR3 bases: TGCAGTGCTTCCGGGACAGGGGGTAACAATGAGCAGTTCTTC.

The sample holds a few counts of this clonotype. The rearrangement links TRBV19 to TRBJ2-2; D is unresolved. CDR1 and CDR2 (germline): LNHDA, SQIVND (reference sequence). V was cut by 4 bases and J by 5 bases, with 17 bases left in between. There are 16 residues in the CDR3. The CDR3 nucleotides read TGTGCCAGTAGTAGTCCTATGGCGACGGAAACCGGGGAGCTGTTTTTT. Encoded protein: CASSSPMATETGELFF. Full variable domain (missing parts from reference TRBV19 and TRBJ2-2): DGGITQSPKYLFRKEGQNVTLSCEQNLNHDAMYWYRQDPGQGLRLIYYSQIVNDFQKGDIAEGYSVSREKKESFPLTVTSAQKNPTAFYLCASSSPMATETGELFFGEGSRLTVL.

This clonotype was observed a handful of times. The rearrangement links TRBV7-8 to TRBJ2-7, with a tentative D call TRBD2 (5 bases). CDR3 length: 15 amino acids. The germline CDR1 and CDR2 sequences are SGHVS and FQNEAQ. V gave up 5 bases and J gave up 0 bases, with 14 bases separating them. CDR3 nucleotide sequence: TGTGCCAGCAGCGCGGACTGGGGATTCTCCTACGAGCAGTACTTC. Translated: CASSADWGFSYEQYF.

The sample holds many counts of this clonotype. The gene calls are TRBV5-1 and TRBJ2-3, with 9 bases matching TRBD1. This CDR3 contains 16 residues. Germline V gives CDR1 SGHRS, CDR2 YFSETQ. Trimming at V came to 2 bases and at J to 4 bases, leaving 8 bases not matched to a gene. Here the CDR3 reads CASSFEGGQGSDTQYF. CDR3 sequence (DNA): TGCGCCAGCAGCTTCGAGGGGGGACAGGGATCAGATACGCAGTATTTT.

This chain uses TRBV5-1 with TRBJ2-1; 11 nucleotides align to TRBD2. CDR3 length: 17 residues. Germline V gene lookup returns CDR1 SGHRS and CDR2 YFSETQ. V lost 2 bases and J lost 6; bases outside the gene matches: 10. CDR3 amino acids: CASSLGTLAGGPNEQFF. The CDR3 region has the DNA TGCGCCAGCAGCTTAGGGACTCTAGCGGGAGGTCCCAATGAGCAGTTCTTC. Full variable domain (rest looked up from reference TRBV5-1 and TRBJ2-1): KAGVTQTPRYLIKTRGQQVTLSCSPISGHRSVSWYQQTPGQGLQFLFEYFSETQRNKGNFPGRFSGRQFSNSRSEMNVSTLELGDSALYLCASSLGTLAGGPNEQFFGPGTRLTVL.

The DNA for the CDR3 is TGTGCCACCAGTGAGGGCAGCGGGAGAGGGACAGATACGCAGTATTTT. It translates to CATSEGSGRGTDTQYF. The rearrangement joins TRBV24-1 to TRBJ2-3; 8 positions match TRBD2. V trimming: 4 bases; J trimming: 3 bases; junction bases outside the gene matches: 8. CDR3 size: 16 residues. Germline V lookup: CDR1 KGHDR, CDR2 SFDVKD.

This chain links TRBV24-1 with TRBJ2-1; 15 nucleotides match TRBD2. This CDR3 has 17 amino acids. Unmatched junction bases numbered 12, after V lost 7 bases and J lost 9 bases. Germline lookup yields CDR1 KGHDR and CDR2 SFDVKD. CDR3 bases: TGTGCCACCAGCTTCCCGGGACTAGCGGGAGGAGAAGTTGAGCAGTTCTTC. It specifies CATSFPGLAGGEVEQFF.

The rearrangement uses TRBV20-1 and TRBJ2-3, with D uncertain. Germline lookup yields CDR1 DFQATT and CDR2 SNEGSKA (reference sequence). CDR3 size: 12 residues. Trimming shortened V by 3 bases and J by 5 bases, and 9 bases separated the two germline ends. CDR3 sequence reads: CSASYLGDTQYF. The CDR3 region has the DNA TGCAGTGCTAGCTACTTGGGAGATACGCAGTATTTT.

This sequence joins TRBV27 and TRBJ2-5, with D hard to call. V was shortened by 3 bases and J by 2 bases, with 10 bases between the two germline ends. CDR1 is MNHEY and CDR2 is SMNVEV in the germline V gene (reference sequence). This CDR3 is 14 amino acids long. This chain's CDR3 is CASSFSHTQETQYF. The DNA of the CDR3 is TGTGCCAGCAGTTTTTCACACACACAAGAGACCCAGTACTTC.

This clonotype has a count of ten or more. The J gene is TRBJ1-5, the V gene TRBV30; D unresolved. This CDR3 is 13 amino acids long. V dropped 2 bases and J dropped 2 bases, with 7 bases sitting between them. Germline assignment: CDR1 GTSNPN and CDR2 SVGIG (reference sequence). CDR3 coding DNA: TGTGCCTGGAGTAAAGGTGGCAATCAGCCCCAGCATTTT. It codes for CAWSKGGNQPQHF.

As regards this clonotype: A read error may be the cause here, since a much bigger clone is one base away. The chain couples TRBV6-1 to TRBJ1-1; D gene unclear. Germline V gene data show CDR1 as MNHNS and CDR2 as SASEGT. The CDR3 is 12 residues long. CDR3 nucleotides: TGTGCCAGCAGTGAAGCTCTAACTGAAGCTTCCTTT. It codes for CASSEALTEASF.

This chain links TRBV24-1 with TRBJ2-7; 8 bases match TRBD1. The CDR3 is 19 amino acids. Germline V gives CDR1 KGHDR, CDR2 SFDVKD. With V trimmed by 7 bases and J by 1 base, 20 bases remained unmatched. The CDR3 protein is CATRIPGQEGILDSYEQYF. The CDR3 coding sequence is TGTGCCACCAGGATCCCGGGACAGGAGGGGATCCTCGATTCCTACGAGCAGTACTTC.

In this sample, this clonotype turned up many times. CDR3 residues: CASSQDPPYEQYF. The CDR3 DNA is TGTGCCAGCAGCCAAGACCCCCCCTACGAGCAGTACTTC. The chain recombines TRBV3-1 with TRBJ2-7; no firm D call. V lost 0 bases, J lost 2 bases, and 5 bases lay in between. The CDR3 has 13 amino acids. Germline V CDR1 and CDR2: LGHDT, YNNKEL (reference sequence).

This clonotype has ten or more counts. The chain employs TRBV7-2 and TRBJ2-1; D may be TRBD1 (5 bases). Trimming cost V 3 bases and J 6 bases, with 15 bases left between them. The CDR3 spans 15 residues. The germline V gene has CDR1 SGHTA and CDR2 FQGNSA. In nucleotides, the CDR3 is TGTGCCAGCAGCTTTTGGACATCCCTCCGCAATGAGCAGTTCTTC. This codes for CASSFWTSLRNEQFF.

This sequence joins TRBV19 and TRBJ2-1, with TRBD2 as a possible D gene (5 bases). Germline values: CDR1 LNHDA, CDR2 SQIVND (reference sequence). CDR3 length equals 15 residues. V shed 6 bases and J shed 6 bases, with 18 bases lying between them. The CDR3, as DNA: TGTGCCAGTAGCGTGGCTAGCCCGAGGGTCAATGAGCAGTTCTTC. Its translation: CASSVASPRVNEQFF.

The chain recombines TRBV20-1 with TRBJ2-3, with 9 bases aligning to TRBD2. The CDR3 extends over 14 amino acids. Trimming removed 3 bases from V and 5 bases from J; junction bases left unmatched: 6. Looked up from germline, CDR1 is DFQATT and CDR2 is SNEGSKA (reference sequence). CDR3: CSARVSGRVDTQYF. The CDR3 bases are TGCAGTGCTAGGGTTAGCGGGAGAGTAGATACGCAGTATTTT.

This clonotype was found many times. This chain links TRBV7-9 with TRBJ2-5; D is possibly TRBD1 or TRBD2 (5 bases each). This CDR3 has 13 amino acids. V was shortened by 5 bases and J by 5 bases, with 12 bases between the two germline ends. Germline loops: CDR1 SEHNR, CDR2 FQNEAQ (reference sequence). The chain's CDR3 is CASSRIEGETQYF. CDR3 DNA sequence: TGTGCCAGCAGCCGTATCGAGGGGGAGACCCAGTACTTC. Full variable domain (outside the CDR3, taken from reference TRBV7-9 and TRBJ2-5): DTGVSQNPRHKITKRGQNVTFRCDPISEHNRLYWYRQTLGQGPEFLTYFQNEAQLEKSRLLSDRFSAERPKGSFSTLEIQRTEQGDSAMYLCASSRIEGETQYFGPGTRLLVL.

The gene calls are TRBV13 and TRBJ1-3; no clear D. V was pared by 3 bases and J by 4 bases, with 4 bases between. The CDR3 runs to 12 residues. CDR1 is PRHDT, CDR2 FYEKMQ, per germline (reference sequence). Here the CDR3 DNA reads TGTGCCAGCAGCTTGTGGGGAAACACCATATATTTT. Protein product: CASSLWGNTIYF.